This T cell receptor beta chain comes out of a study of blood T cell repertoires in COVID-19. About the study: T cells, B-cell-depleted T cells, or PBMCs supplied cDNA or gDNA.

Participant ages covered 18 to 89 years across 20 to 30 US areas. Recovery among Cohort 3 donors was established by two negative PCRs, clearance, or symptom resolution. Under the authors' procedure: Estimated nucleated cell counts came from reference gene primer amplification. Repertoires were generated with immunoSEQ multiplex PCR, while TCRdb's copy carries only in-frame clones and drops some. D and trimming come from the DNA, and the V and J calls and clone size come from that table. There are approximately 200,000 clones in the sample; 84% occur only once, and 7.5% lies in the top ten. CDR3 length: 13 residues. Trimming took off 0 bases at V and 6 bases at J, with 8 bases between the two ends. CDR1 and CDR2 from the germline V gene are MGHRA and YSYEKL.

The sequence derives from a man between 40 and 49 years old who had recovered from COVID-19. Sample: PBMCs or T cells enriched from blood (not recorded which). The genes are TRBV4-1 and TRBJ1-2, with D uncertain. Written as DNA, the CDR3 is TGCGCCAGCAGCCAAGAATTTGAGGATGGCTACACCTTC. Residues: CASSQEFEDGYTF.